These 8 T cell receptor beta chains originate from one sample sequenced in a study of tissue T cells after allogeneic stem cell transplantation. Produced via immunoSEQ multiplex PCR; TCRdb's table is partial and in-frame only. The sample carries thousands of clones, 35% to 40% recorded once. Documented time point: mouse harvest day 14 after allogeneic transplant. Each mouse received 10^7 T-cell-depleted marrow cells plus 10^6 splenic CD5+ T cells by tail vein. The sequenced material came from skin. The receptors shown here come from a female BALB/c mouse given C57BL/6 T cells with graft-versus-host disease after an allogeneic hematopoietic cell transplant.

Judged by abundance, this clone is medium-sized. Mouse names are used for the genes. The read comes to an end 1 residue before the CDR3 does, leaving the germline J gene to fill in the end. The rearrangement joins TRBV23 to TRBJ2-7; the table's D call, TRBD1, was not checked against the DNA. The CDR3 extends over 15 amino acids. CDR1 and CDR2 from the germline V gene are KGHTA and FQNQQP. The DNA read from the CDR3 is TGCTCCAGCAGTCAAGGGACAGGGGGGACCTATGAACAGTAC. This gives the protein CSSSQGTGGTYEQY. The full-length CDR3 reads as CSSSQGTGGTYEQYF.

In regard to this clone: Germline and genes here are mouse. CDR3 DNA, as far as it was read: TGTGCCAGCAGTCTGTCTTTTCGGGACAGAGCAAACACAGAAGTCTTC. It is translated as CASSLSFRDRANTEVF. In full, the CDR3 reads CASSLSFRDRANTEVFF. This chain connects TRBV26 to TRBJ1-1; 7 bases map to TRBD1. Coverage ceases 1 residue before the CDR3 finishes, and the germline J gene fills in the end. Germline CDR1 KGHPV, CDR2 FQNQEV (reference sequence). CDR3 length: 17 residues. V lost 0 bases, J lost 0 bases, and 7 bases stayed unmatched.

Concerning this clone: Gene names and germline match the mouse. The read stops 1 residue short of the end of the CDR3; the missing end is completed from the germline J gene. V is TRBV26 and J is TRBJ2-5, with TRBD1 matching over 7 bases. From germline, CDR1 is KGHPV and CDR2 FQNQEV (reference sequence). This CDR3 is 13 amino acids long. The V segment lost 6 bases and the J segment 1 base; nucleotides outside the gene matches: 1. The CDR3 bases that were read are TGTGCCAGCAGCGGACAGGACCAAGACACCCAGTAC. It translates to CASSGQDQDTQY. The full-length CDR3 reads as CASSGQDQDTQYF.

Concerning this clone: Germline and genes: mouse. The read finishes 1 residue shy of the CDR3 end, and the germline J gene is used to complete it. The genes are TRBV5 and TRBJ1-4, with 7 nucleotides matching TRBD1. The CDR3 covers 15 residues. CDR1 is LGHNA, CDR2 YNLKQL, per germline (reference sequence). Trimming at V came to 3 bases and at J to 3 bases, leaving 4 bases not matched to a gene. The CDR3: CASSHPGGPNERLFF. The sequenced part of the CDR3 DNA is TGTGCCAGCAGCCACCCAGGGGGACCCAACGAAAGATTATTT.

This clone was counted a few times. Gene names are the mouse ones. The observed sequence ends 1 residue before the CDR3 terminus, with the missing tail filled in from the germline J gene. The J gene is TRBJ2-2, the V gene TRBV16; 10 bases align to TRBD2. The germline CDR1 and CDR2 sequences are SGHSA and FRNQAP. CDR3 length: 15 residues. After removal of 5 bases from V and 1 base from J, the junction contained 1 base not matched to a gene. Incomplete CDR3 DNA: TGTGCAAGCAGCGGGGACTGGGGAAACACCGGGCAGCTCTAC. This encodes CASSGDWGNTGQLY. The CDR3 in its entirety is CASSGDWGNTGQLYF.

This clone was picked up a small number of times. Any gene name here is a mouse gene name. Read coverage stops 1 residue before the CDR3 terminus; the germline J gene supplies the remainder. This sequence joins TRBV19 and TRBJ2-3; 9 nucleotides align to TRBD1. The V and J ends lost 5 bases and 1 base, in that order; junction bases with no gene match: 5. The length of the CDR3 is 15 residues. The germline V gene encodes CDR1 FNHDT and CDR2 SITEND (reference sequence). The CDR3 reads CASSGDRDGAETLYF. The sequenced part of the CDR3 DNA is TGTGCCAGCAGCGGGGACAGGGATGGTGCAGAAACGCTGTAT. Based on the CDR3 plus reference TRBV19 and TRBJ2-3, the full variable domain is GGIITQTPKFLIGQEGQKLTLKCQQNFNHDTMYWYRQDSGKGLRLIYYSITENDLQKGDLSEGYDASREKKSSFSLTVTSAQKNEMAVFLCASSGDRDGAETLYFGSGTRLTVL.

This clone was counted a few times. Mouse names are used for the genes. The read halts 1 residue ahead of the CDR3 end, with the missing end drawn from the germline J gene. The rearrangement uses TRBV23 and TRBJ1-2; the table's D call of TRBD1 was not tested on the DNA. The CDR3 spans 13 residues. CDR1 is KGHTA and CDR2 is FQNQQP in the germline V gene. This CDR3 is CSSSRSTNSDYTF. CDR3 DNA (partial): TGCTCCAGCAGTCGCAGTACAAACTCCGACTACACC.

As for this clone: Genes and germline are mouse. The read gets to within 1 residue of the CDR3 end, and the germline J gene fills in the rest. This chain links TRBV16 with TRBJ1-2; a weak D match, TRBD1 (5 bases). The CDR3 is 14 amino acids. The V gene lost 4 bases and the J gene lost 0 bases, with 9 bases spanning the gap. Germline V gene data show CDR1 as SGHSA and CDR2 as FRNQAP. Incomplete CDR3 DNA: TGTGCAAGCAGCTCCGGGACCGCAAACTCCGACTACACC. Its translation: CASSSGTANSDYT. The whole CDR3 protein is CASSSGTANSDYTF.